This T cell receptor (beta chain) comes out of a study of response to subunit inactivated influenza vaccine (dated by TCRdb to the late 2010s). With respect to the entire study: Deep quantitative profiling of the T cell receptor repertoire was used in the study to follow responses to a trivalent subunit inactivated influenza vaccine. Results the study describes overall, beyond this receptor: The authors suggested that each seasonal influenza vaccination may recruit only a limited number of new T cells.

To prepare the library, RT-PCR was applied. Sequencer: Illumina HiSeq 2500. TCRdb trimmed public reads at Q25 via fastp, called clones via MiXCR and kept in-frame beta chains. Identical CDR3 protein sequences are pooled into one entry, listed with their most common genes and DNA. The sample records about 520,000 distinct CDR3 sequences, 9.5% to 13% of which are singletons. 10% to 15% of the sample is held by the ten biggest clonotypes. Ten or more counts support this clonotype. Its recognized antigen is unknown. Base qualities are missing; no much larger clone stands one base away. This specimen's time point label, interpreted: 40 to 45 days after influenza vaccine administration. CDR3 length: 17 amino acids, cysteine to phenylalanine. This entry keeps only the CDR3 DNA: 51 bases, framed from base 1.

Sequencing was performed on PBMCs from blood, taken roughly 47 days after vaccination. The rearranged segments are TRBV21-1 and TRBJ1-1; the table calls TRBD1, which could not be checked here. TRBV21-1 counts as a pseudogene. This clonotype originated in a man between 45 and 60 years old who received an inactivated influenza vaccine. Donor details come from another sample of the same person, matched by shared clones. Here the CDR3 is given as CASSKPLRDRVDTEAFF. The nucleotides read TGTGCCAGCAGCAAACCCCTCCGCGACAGGGTGGACACTGAAGCTTTCTTT.